A selection of T cell receptor beta chains follows, all from one sample in a study of shared clonotypes between healthy human individuals. Assay: immunoSEQ multiplex PCR; the TCRdb copy retains only in-frame clones and omits some. The profile shows more than 2,000,000 clones, more than 80% of them singletons. Specimen: naive CD4+ T cells sorted from blood. These receptors originate from a man younger than 35 in good health. Both conserved end residues are part of each CDR3. The D gene is left open where the match is weak. Size tells how often a clone was seen (once, few, many) or the class of an expanded clone, and some rows leave it out.

V gene	clone size	J gene	D gene	CDR3 protein	CDR3 DNA
TRBV18	NA	TRBJ1-4	NA	CASSPSTGSNEKLFF	TGTGCCAGCTCACCGTCAACAGGGAGTAATGAAAAACTGTTTTTT
TRBV18	NA	TRBJ2-7	NA	CASSPRDPPDEQYF	TGTGCCAGCTCACCACGGGACCCTCCGGACGAGCAGTACTTC
TRBV21-1	once	TRBJ1-4	NA	CASSKGQENEKLFF	TGTGCCAGCAGCAAAGGACAGGAAAATGAAAAACTGTTTTTT
TRBV7-9	NA	TRBJ1-5	NA	CASSFLEGNQPQHF	TGTGCCAGCAGCTTTCTCGAGGGCAATCAGCCCCAGCATTTT
TRBV5-1	NA	TRBJ2-1	TRBD1	CASTSGQVYNEQFF	TGCGCCAGCACCTCGGGACAGGTCTACAATGAGCAGTTCTTC
TRBV5-1	NA	TRBJ2-3	NA	CASSPRTISTDTQYF	TGCGCCAGCAGCCCTAGAACCATTAGCACAGATACGCAGTATTTT
TRBV5-1	NA	TRBJ1-1	TRBD1	CASSLAQGAGEAFF	TGCGCCAGCAGCTTGGCCCAGGGGGCGGGTGAAGCTTTCTTT
TRBV5-1	NA	TRBJ2-5	NA	CASSVTGLSQETQYF	TGCGCCAGCAGCGTTACCGGGCTGAGTCAAGAGACCCAGTACTTC
TRBV29-1	NA	TRBJ2-1	TRBD2	CSVDPSGAYNEQFF	TGCAGCGTTGATCCTAGCGGCGCCTACAATGAGCAGTTCTTC
TRBV13	NA	TRBJ2-1	TRBD2	CASSRLAGGLVQFF	TGTGCCAGCAGCCGACTAGCGGGAGGTTTGGTGCAGTTCTTC
TRBV27	NA	TRBJ2-1	TRBD1	CASSGTGNNEQFF	TGTGCCAGCAGTGGGACAGGAAACAATGAGCAGTTCTTC
TRBV7-9	once	TRBJ2-7	NA	CASSAGQFEQYF	TGTGCCAGCAGCGCGGGACAGTTCGAGCAGTACTTC
TRBV5-1	NA	TRBJ2-3	NA	CASSRRRAGDTDTQYF	TGCGCCAGCAGCCGTCGCCGGGCCGGGGATACAGATACGCAGTATTTT
TRBV9	NA	TRBJ2-2	TRBD1	CASSVEGTGAGELFF	TGTGCCAGCAGCGTAGAAGGGACAGGGGCCGGGGAGCTGTTTTTT
TRBV10-3	NA	TRBJ2-5	NA	CAISESVAIQETQYF	TGTGCCATCAGTGAGTCGGTAGCTATCCAAGAGACCCAGTACTTC
TRBV6-6	NA	TRBJ1-5	NA	CASSYDSNQPQHF	TGTGCCAGCAGTTACGACAGCAATCAGCCCCAGCATTTT
TRBV4-1	NA	TRBJ1-6	NA	CASSQGPPAGSNSPLHF	TGCGCCAGCAGCCAAGGGCCCCCCGCGGGCTCTAATTCACCCCTCCACTTT
TRBV7-8	NA	TRBJ2-5	NA	CASSRVKETQYF	TGTGCCAGCAGCCGCGTGAAAGAGACCCAGTACTTC
TRBV18	NA	TRBJ2-3	TRBD2	CASSPPAGGRTDTQYF	TGTGCCAGCTCACCTCCGGCGGGAGGGCGCACAGATACGCAGTATTTT
TRBV2	NA	TRBJ1-1	TRBD1	CASARGQGGYKNTEAFF	TGTGCCAGTGCGCGGGGACAGGGGGGTTACAAGAACACTGAAGCTTTCTTT
TRBV28	NA	TRBJ2-7	NA	CASSRTGNYEQYF	TGTGCCAGCAGCCGTACAGGGAACTACGAGCAGTACTTC
TRBV6-5	NA	TRBJ2-1	TRBD2	CASSYSGGRAGNEQFF	TGTGCCAGCAGTTACTCTGGCGGGAGGGCCGGTAATGAGCAGTTCTTC
TRBV5-1	NA	TRBJ1-2	NA	CASSLGVIDGYTF	TGCGCCAGCAGCTTGGGAGTGATCGATGGCTACACCTTC
TRBV7-2	NA	TRBJ2-2	NA	CASSPLRELFF	TGTGCCAGCTCCCCACTCCGGGAGCTGTTTTTT
TRBV5-3	NA	TRBJ2-1	NA	CARSLAQNEQFF	TGTGCCAGAAGCTTGGCCCAGAATGAGCAGTTCTTC
TRBV6-5	NA	TRBJ1-2	TRBD1	CASSYQGGYGYTF	TGTGCCAGCAGTTACCAGGGGGGCTATGGCTACACCTTC
TRBV25-1	NA	TRBJ1-2	NA	CASSESAAALYGYTF	TGTGCCAGCAGTGAATCCGCGGCAGCCCTCTATGGCTACACCTTC
TRBV28	NA	TRBJ2-7	TRBD1	CASSRQGALSYEQYF	TGTGCCAGCAGTAGACAGGGGGCCCTATCCTACGAGCAGTACTTC
TRBV27	NA	TRBJ2-6	TRBD1	CASSLGQGITGANVLTF	TGTGCCAGCAGCCTGGGACAGGGGATCACTGGGGCCAACGTCCTGACTTTC
TRBV19	NA	TRBJ2-7	TRBD2	CATGGVSSYEQYF	TGTGCCACGGGGGGGGTTTCCTCCTACGAGCAGTACTTC
TRBV11-2	NA	TRBJ2-3	NA	CASSRGGADTQYF	TGTGCCAGCAGCAGGGGGGGCGCAGATACGCAGTATTTT
TRBV9	NA	TRBJ1-1	TRBD1	CASSAQGGGTEAFF	TGTGCCAGCAGCGCCCAGGGGGGGGGAACTGAAGCTTTCTTT
TRBV19	once	TRBJ2-7	NA	CASSIGQTWGYEQYF	TGTGCCAGTAGTATCGGACAGACTTGGGGCTACGAGCAGTACTTC
TRBV19	NA	TRBJ1-2	NA	CASSRGGTDYGYTF	TGTGCCAGTAGCCGCGGCGGGACGGACTATGGCTACACCTTC
TRBV19	NA	TRBJ2-5	TRBD1	CASSIGTGGAQTQYF	TGTGCCAGTAGTATCGGGACAGGGGGCGCACAGACCCAGTACTTC
TRBV9	NA	TRBJ2-2	NA	CASSVDHPGELFF	TGTGCCAGCAGCGTAGACCACCCCGGGGAGCTGTTTTTT
TRBV7-9	NA	TRBJ2-4	NA	CASSHTGGEAKNIQYF	TGTGCCAGCAGCCACACGGGGGGCGAAGCCAAAAACATTCAGTACTTC
TRBV18	NA	TRBJ2-3	TRBD2	CASSPPIAGGTDTQYF	TGTGCCAGCTCACCACCCATAGCGGGGGGCACAGATACGCAGTATTTT
TRBV9	NA	TRBJ1-3	NA	CASSVDGANVGNTIYF	TGTGCCAGCAGCGTAGATGGGGCCAATGTAGGAAACACCATATATTTT
TRBV2	NA	TRBJ2-7	NA	CASSVGRGDYEQYF	TGTGCCAGCAGTGTTGGGAGGGGGGACTACGAGCAGTACTTC
TRBV11-1	NA	TRBJ1-1	NA	CASSLDSYTEAFF	TGTGCCAGCAGCCTGGACAGTTACACTGAAGCTTTCTTT
TRBV19	once	TRBJ2-5	NA	CASSMKRWGETQYF	TGTGCCAGTAGTATGAAGAGGTGGGGAGAGACCCAGTACTTC
TRBV4-1	NA	TRBJ2-5	TRBD2	CASSPIREGTQYF	TGCGCCAGCAGCCCAATCAGGGAGGGGACCCAGTACTTC
TRBV7-2	NA	TRBJ2-7	NA	CASSLRTTQALEQYF	TGTGCCAGCAGCTTACGGACTACCCAAGCCTTGGAGCAGTACTTC
TRBV28	NA	TRBJ1-3	NA	CASSLTSGGRNTIYF	TGTGCCAGCAGTTTAACTTCTGGGGGTCGGAACACCATATATTTT
TRBV2	once	TRBJ2-3	TRBD2	CASSEGGSGATDTQYF	TGTGCCAGCAGTGAAGGGGGTAGCGGGGCCACAGATACGCAGTATTTT
TRBV19	NA	TRBJ2-7	NA	CASSIGSRALTYEQYF	TGTGCCAGTAGTATTGGTTCGAGGGCCCTCACCTACGAGCAGTACTTC
TRBV5-5	NA	TRBJ1-1	NA	CASSSNTRTSEAFF	TGTGCCAGCAGCTCCAACACTAGGACATCTGAAGCTTTCTTT
TRBV27	NA	TRBJ2-2	NA	CASSPGVGLSTTGELFF	TGTGCCAGCTCCCCCGGGGTTGGTCTTAGCACCACCGGGGAGCTGTTTTTT
TRBV27	NA	TRBJ2-3	TRBD2	CASSRKGLAGTDTQYF	TGTGCCAGCAGTAGGAAGGGACTAGCGGGCACAGATACGCAGTATTTT
TRBV7-2	NA	TRBJ2-4	NA	CASSLALIGGEAKNIQYF	TGTGCCAGCAGCTTAGCGCTAATAGGGGGGGAGGCCAAAAACATTCAGTACTTC
TRBV2	once	TRBJ2-7	TRBD2	CASSDFLAGDYEQYF	TGTGCCAGCAGTGACTTTCTAGCGGGCGACTACGAGCAGTACTTC
TRBV7-2	NA	TRBJ1-1	NA	CASSLSGGPFF	TGTGCCAGCAGCTTATCAGGAGGCCCTTTCTTT
TRBV1	NA	TRBJ2-3	NA	CTSSQVADTQYF	TGCACCAGCAGCCAAGTAGCAGATACGCAGTATTTT
TRBV29-1	NA	TRBJ1-1	NA	CSVAWGAHVMNTEAFF	TGCAGCGTCGCGTGGGGGGCTCATGTCATGAACACTGAAGCTTTCTTT
TRBV27	NA	TRBJ2-7	NA	CASSLHRAYYEQYF	TGTGCCAGCAGTTTACACAGGGCCTACTACGAGCAGTACTTC
TRBV6-6	NA	TRBJ2-5	NA	CASSYRGQETQYF	TGTGCCAGCAGTTACAGAGGGCAAGAGACCCAGTACTTC
TRBV7-2	NA	TRBJ1-4	NA	CASSLGPGQGEKLFF	TGTGCCAGCAGCTTAGGACCCGGCCAGGGTGAAAAACTGTTTTTT